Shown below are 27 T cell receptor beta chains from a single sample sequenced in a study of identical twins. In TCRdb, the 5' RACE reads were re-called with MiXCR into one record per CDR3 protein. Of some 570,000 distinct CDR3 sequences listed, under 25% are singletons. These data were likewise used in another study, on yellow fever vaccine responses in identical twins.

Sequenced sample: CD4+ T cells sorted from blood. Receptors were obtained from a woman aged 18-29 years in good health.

CDR3 DNA sequence: TGTGCCAGCAGTTACCAGCGGGGCGGCTACGAGCAGTACTTC. This gives the protein CASSYQRGGYEQYF. The genes are TRBV12-3 or TRBV12-4 and TRBJ2-7, with TRBD2 matching 7 bases. This CDR3 comprises 14 residues. The V gene end was trimmed by 4 bases and the J gene end by 3 bases; junction bases not matched to a gene: 6.

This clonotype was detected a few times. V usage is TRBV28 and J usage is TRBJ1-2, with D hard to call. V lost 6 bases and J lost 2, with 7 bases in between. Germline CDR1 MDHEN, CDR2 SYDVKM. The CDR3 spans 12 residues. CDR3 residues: CASSSGNYGYTF. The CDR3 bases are TGTGCCAGCAGCTCGGGGAACTATGGCTACACCTTC.

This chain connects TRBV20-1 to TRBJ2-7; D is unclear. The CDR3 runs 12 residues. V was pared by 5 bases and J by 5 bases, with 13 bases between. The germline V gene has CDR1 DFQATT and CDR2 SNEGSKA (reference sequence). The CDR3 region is CSAGTWANEQYF. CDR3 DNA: TGCAGTGCTGGTACCTGGGCAAACGAGCAGTACTTC.

CDR3 nucleotides: TGCGCCAGCAGCCAATCCGGGACAGGGTTCGAGCAGTACTTC. Protein: CASSQSGTGFEQYF. The chain is built from TRBV4-1 and TRBJ2-7; 9 bases fit TRBD1. Trimming removed 2 bases from V and 6 bases from J; junction bases left unmatched: 5. This CDR3 is 14 amino acids long. Germline V gene lookup returns CDR1 MGHRA and CDR2 YSYEKL.

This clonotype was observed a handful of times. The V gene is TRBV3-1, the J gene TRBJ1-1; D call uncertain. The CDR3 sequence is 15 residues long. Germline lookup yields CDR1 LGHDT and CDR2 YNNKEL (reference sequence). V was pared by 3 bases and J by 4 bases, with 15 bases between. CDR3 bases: TGTGCCAGCAGCCAGTACGACTCAGGACGCACTGAAGCTTTCTTT. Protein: CASSQYDSGRTEAFF.

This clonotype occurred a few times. The CDR3 is CASSLGTGPPYEQYF. The CDR3 nucleotides read TGTGCCAGCAGCTTAGGGACAGGTCCCCCCTACGAGCAGTACTTC. The J gene is TRBJ2-7, the V gene TRBV7-6; TRBD1 agrees at 7 bases. The germline CDR1 and CDR2 sequences are SGHVS and FNYEAQ. This CDR3 contains 15 residues. V lost 1 base and J lost 2; bases outside the gene matches: 5.

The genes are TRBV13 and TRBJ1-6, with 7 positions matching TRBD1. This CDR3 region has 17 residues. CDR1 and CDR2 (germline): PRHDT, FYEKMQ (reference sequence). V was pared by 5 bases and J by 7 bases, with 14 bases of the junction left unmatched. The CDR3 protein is CASSPRFKTGNNSPLHF. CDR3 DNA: TGTGCCAGCAGCCCCCGCTTCAAGACAGGGAACAATTCACCCCTCCACTTT.

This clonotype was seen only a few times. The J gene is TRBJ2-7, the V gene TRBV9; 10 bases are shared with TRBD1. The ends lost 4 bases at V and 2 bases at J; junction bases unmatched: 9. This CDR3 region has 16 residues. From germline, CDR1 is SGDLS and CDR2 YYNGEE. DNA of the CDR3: TGTGCCAGCAGCCCTACCCCCGGGACAGGGGCCTACGAGCAGTACTTC. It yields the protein CASSPTPGTGAYEQYF.

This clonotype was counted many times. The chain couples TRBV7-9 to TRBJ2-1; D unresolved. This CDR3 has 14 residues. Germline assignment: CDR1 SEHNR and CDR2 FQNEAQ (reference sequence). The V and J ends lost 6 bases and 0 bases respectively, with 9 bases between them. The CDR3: CASSFSGSYNEQFF. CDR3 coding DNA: TGTGCCAGCAGTTTCTCCGGCTCCTACAATGAGCAGTTCTTC.

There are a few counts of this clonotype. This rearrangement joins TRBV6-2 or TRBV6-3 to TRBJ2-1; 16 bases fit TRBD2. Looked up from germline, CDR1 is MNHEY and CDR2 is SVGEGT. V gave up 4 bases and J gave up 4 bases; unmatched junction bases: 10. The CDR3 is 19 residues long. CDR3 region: CASSSRSGTSGRVYNEQFF. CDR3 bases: TGTGCCAGCAGTTCCAGGTCCGGGACTAGCGGGAGGGTTTACAATGAGCAGTTCTTC.

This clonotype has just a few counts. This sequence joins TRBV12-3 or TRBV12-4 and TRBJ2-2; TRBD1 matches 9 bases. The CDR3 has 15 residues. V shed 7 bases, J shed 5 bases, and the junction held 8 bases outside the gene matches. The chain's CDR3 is CASTPNRGRTGELFF. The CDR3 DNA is TGTGCCAGCACCCCGAACAGGGGGCGAACCGGGGAGCTGTTTTTT.

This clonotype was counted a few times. CDR3 amino acids: CASKGGGSSYEQYF. In nucleotides, the CDR3 is TGTGCCAGTAAGGGGGGGGGGTCCTCCTACGAGCAGTACTTC. The rearrangement joins TRBV28 to TRBJ2-7; D is perhaps TRBD2 (7 bases). CDR3 size: 14 residues. V dropped 9 bases and J dropped 0 bases, with 15 bases sitting between them. Germline CDR1 and CDR2: MDHEN and SYDVKM.

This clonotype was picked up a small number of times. CDR3 bases: TGTGCCACCAGTGACCGCGGGGGCTTTAAACGGGATACGCAGTATTTT. Translated, it gives CATSDRGGFKRDTQYF. The V call is TRBV24-1, the J call TRBJ2-3; a possible D gene is TRBD2 (7 bases). The V gene lost 4 bases and the J gene lost 6 bases, with 19 bases spanning the gap. The CDR3 has 16 amino acids. Germline V gene data show CDR1 as KGHDR and CDR2 as SFDVKD.

The CDR3 coding sequence is TGTGCCACCAGCAGAGGACGGGACGGATCAGATACGCAGTATTTT. Translating it yields CATSRGRDGSDTQYF. The rearrangement joins TRBV15 to TRBJ2-3; the D call may be TRBD1 or TRBD2 (5 bases each). The CDR3 length is 15 residues. Trimming took off 1 base at V and 4 bases at J, with 12 bases between the two ends. Germline V gives CDR1 LNHNV, CDR2 YYDKDF (reference sequence).

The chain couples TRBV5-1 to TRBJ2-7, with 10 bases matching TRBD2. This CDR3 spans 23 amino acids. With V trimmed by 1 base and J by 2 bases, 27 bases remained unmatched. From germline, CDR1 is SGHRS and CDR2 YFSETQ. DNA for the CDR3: TGCGCCAGCAGCTTGTTTGGGGTGCCGGGCGTCTTTCCGGGACTAGCGCAACCCTACGAGCAGTACTTC. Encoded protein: CASSLFGVPGVFPGLAQPYEQYF.

The CDR3 DNA reads TGTGCCAGCAGCCCCCGTTCCACCGGGGAGCTGTTTTTT. This codes for CASSPRSTGELFF. The chain employs TRBV11-3 and TRBJ2-2, with D uncertain. The CDR3 has 13 residues. The V gene's germline CDR1 is SGHNT and CDR2 YENEEA. Trimming stripped 5 bases from V and 4 bases from J, with 8 bases between.

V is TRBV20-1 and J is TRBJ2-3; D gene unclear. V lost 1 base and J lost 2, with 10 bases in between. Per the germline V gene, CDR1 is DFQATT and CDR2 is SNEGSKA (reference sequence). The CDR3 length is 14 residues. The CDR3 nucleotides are TGCAGTGCTAGAGCCACCTGGCTCACAGATACGCAGTATTTT. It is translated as CSARATWLTDTQYF.

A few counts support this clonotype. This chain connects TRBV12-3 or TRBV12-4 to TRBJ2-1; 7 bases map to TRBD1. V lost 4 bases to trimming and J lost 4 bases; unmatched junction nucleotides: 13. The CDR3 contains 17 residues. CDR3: CASSSVSSGQRYNEQFF. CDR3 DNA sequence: TGTGCCAGCAGTTCAGTATCCTCGGGACAGAGATACAATGAGCAGTTCTTC.

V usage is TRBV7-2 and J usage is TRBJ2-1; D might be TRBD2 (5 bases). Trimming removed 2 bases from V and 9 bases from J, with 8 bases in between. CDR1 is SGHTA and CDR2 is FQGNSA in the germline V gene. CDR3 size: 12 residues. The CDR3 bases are TGTGCCAGCAGCTTACGGCGGGTTGAGCAGTTCTTC. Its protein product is CASSLRRVEQFF.

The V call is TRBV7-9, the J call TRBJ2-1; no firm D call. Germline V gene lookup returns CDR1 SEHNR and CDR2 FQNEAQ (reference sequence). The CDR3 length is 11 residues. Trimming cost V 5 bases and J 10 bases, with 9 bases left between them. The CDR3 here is CASSGSPEQFF. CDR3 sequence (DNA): TGTGCCAGCAGCGGATCCCCGGAGCAGTTCTTC.

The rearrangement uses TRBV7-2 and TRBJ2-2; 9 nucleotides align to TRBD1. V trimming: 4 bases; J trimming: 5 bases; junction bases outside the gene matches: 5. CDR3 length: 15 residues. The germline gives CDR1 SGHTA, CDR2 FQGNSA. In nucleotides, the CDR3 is TGTGCCAGCAGCTCATACAGGGGGCTAACCGGGGAGCTGTTTTTT. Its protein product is CASSSYRGLTGELFF.

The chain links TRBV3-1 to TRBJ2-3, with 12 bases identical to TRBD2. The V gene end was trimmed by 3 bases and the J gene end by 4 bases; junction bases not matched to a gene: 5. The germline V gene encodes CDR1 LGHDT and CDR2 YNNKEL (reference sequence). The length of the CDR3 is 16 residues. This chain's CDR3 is CASSHRLAGVSDTQYF. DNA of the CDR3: TGTGCCAGCAGCCACCGACTAGCGGGAGTGTCAGATACGCAGTATTTT.

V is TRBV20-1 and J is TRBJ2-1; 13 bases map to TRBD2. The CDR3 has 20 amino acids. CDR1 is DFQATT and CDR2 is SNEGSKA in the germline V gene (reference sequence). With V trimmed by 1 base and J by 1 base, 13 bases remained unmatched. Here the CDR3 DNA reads TGCAGTGCTAGAGCTCCGACGACTAGCGGGGGGCGAGATTCCTACAATGAGCAGTTCTTC. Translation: CSARAPTTSGGRDSYNEQFF.

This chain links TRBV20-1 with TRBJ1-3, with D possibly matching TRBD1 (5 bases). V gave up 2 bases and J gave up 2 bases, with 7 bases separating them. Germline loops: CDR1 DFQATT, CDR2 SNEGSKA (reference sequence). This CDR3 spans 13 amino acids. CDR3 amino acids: CSARQTAGNTIYF. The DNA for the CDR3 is TGCAGTGCTAGACAGACAGCTGGAAACACCATATATTTT.

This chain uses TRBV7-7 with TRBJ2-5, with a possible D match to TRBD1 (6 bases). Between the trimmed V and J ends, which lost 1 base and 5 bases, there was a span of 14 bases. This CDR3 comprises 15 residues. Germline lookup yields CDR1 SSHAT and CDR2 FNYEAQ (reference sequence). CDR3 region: CASSLEGQAQETQYF. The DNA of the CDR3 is TGTGCCAGCAGCTTAGAGGGACAAGCCCAGGAGACCCAGTACTTC.

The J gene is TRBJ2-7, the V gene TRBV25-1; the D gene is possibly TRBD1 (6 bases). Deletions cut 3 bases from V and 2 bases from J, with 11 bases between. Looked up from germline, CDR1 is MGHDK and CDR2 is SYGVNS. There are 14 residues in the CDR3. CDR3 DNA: TGTGCCAGCAGTGAGCCGGGACAAACCTACGAGCAGTACTTC. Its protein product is CASSEPGQTYEQYF.

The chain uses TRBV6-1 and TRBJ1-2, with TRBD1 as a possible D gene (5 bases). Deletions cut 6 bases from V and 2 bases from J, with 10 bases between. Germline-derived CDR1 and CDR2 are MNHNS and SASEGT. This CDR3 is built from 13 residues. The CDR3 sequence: CASRQTENYGYTF. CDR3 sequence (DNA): TGTGCCAGCAGACAGACAGAGAACTATGGCTACACCTTC.